This T cell receptor (beta chain) was sequenced in a study of human T cells and chemical hapten exposure. Turning to the study itself: TCR yields differed between samples (mainly from small differences in pooled library volume). Study-wide points: Against controls, expanded TCRs gave rise to significantly more large CDR3 similarity clusters.

Regarding time point: patch test 1, 2 weeks after DPC sensitization. Sample treatment: therapeutic diphenylcyclopropenone sensitization with weekly scalp DPC. Alopecia patients, 18 to 70 years old and DPC-suitable, served as donors. The CDR3 extends over 15 amino acids. Per germline, CDR1 SGHVS and CDR2 FQNEAQ. The germline V and J ends were trimmed by 5 bases and 8 bases, with 21 bases remaining between them. For this clonotype: Its cognate antigen is unknown.

In TCRdb, the RACE reads were re-called with MiXCR into one record per CDR3 protein. In the table there are about 90,000 distinct CDR3 sequences, over 9.5% of which are singletons. The V call is TRBV7-8, the J call TRBJ1-1, with D perhaps TRBD1 (6 bases). The sequence was collected from a man aged 35-49 years with alopecia areata. Some clones in this sample may be carry-over from other donors' samples. The source was whole blood, collected in connection with sensitization to the hapten diphenylcyclopropenone (DPC). This CDR3 is CASSRSGGQAGEAFF. The CDR3, as DNA: TGTGCCAGCAGCCGTAGCGGGGGGCAGGCTGGAGAAGCTTTCTTT.